The 10 T cell receptor beta chains given below trace back to one sample, sequenced in a study of blood T cells in healthy people across ages. Then a second PCR, running roughly 7 to 11 cycles, was carried out with a sample-barcoded 5' primer and a J-beta primer mix. Using its own MiXCR run on the 5' RACE reads, TCRdb lists one record per CDR3 protein. Of approximately 800,000 distinct CDR3 sequences listed, approximately 35% are singletons. Sequenced input: blood. These receptors were collected from a man younger than 30 in good health.

This clonotype has a count of ten or more. This sequence joins TRBV6-5 and TRBJ2-5; 8 bases line up with TRBD2. The CDR3 runs 16 residues. J was trimmed by 4 bases and V by 5 bases; bases with no gene match: 12. Germline CDR1 MNHEY, CDR2 SVGAGI. For the CDR3, the DNA is TGTGCCAGCAGTCCCACGGATGGCGGGGGGTTAGAGACCCAGTACTTC. Translation gives CASSPTDGGGLETQYF.

The CDR3 sequence is CASSFRQIGYEQYF. CDR3 DNA sequence: TGTGCCAGCAGTTTCCGACAGATAGGGTACGAGCAGTACTTC. The chain combines TRBV28 with TRBJ2-7; TRBD1 is a possible D gene (5 bases). The CDR3 runs 14 residues. V lost 3 bases and J lost 4, with 13 bases in between. CDR1 is MDHEN, CDR2 SYDVKM, per germline.

As DNA, the CDR3 is TGCAGTGCTAGAGATCACCAGGACGTTGCGGGAACTGAAGCTTTCTTT. Encoded protein: CSARDHQDVAGTEAFF. V is TRBV20-1 and J is TRBJ1-1; D not certain. The CDR3 is made up of 16 amino acids. Trimming shortened V by 0 bases and J by 5 bases, and 19 bases separated the two germline ends. Germline V gene lookup returns CDR1 DFQATT and CDR2 SNEGSKA (reference sequence).

The chain uses TRBV7-9 and TRBJ2-2, with D maybe TRBD2 (5 bases). Trimming pared 4 bases from V and 1 base from J, leaving 13 bases between. Germline assignment: CDR1 SEHNR and CDR2 FQNEAQ (reference sequence). This CDR3 has 16 residues. The CDR3 spells CASSSSRDLNTGELFF. Written as DNA, the CDR3 is TGTGCCAGCAGCTCATCCCGGGATTTGAACACCGGGGAGCTGTTTTTT. Supplemented by reference TRBV7-9 and TRBJ2-2, the full variable domain reads DTGVSQNPRHKITKRGQNVTFRCDPISEHNRLYWYRQTLGQGPEFLTYFQNEAQLEKSRLLSDRFSAERPKGSFSTLEIQRTEQGDSAMYLCASSSSRDLNTGELFFGEGSRLTVL.

In its sample, this clonotype was seen a few times. This chain joins TRBV12-3 or TRBV12-4 and TRBJ1-1, with D uncertain. Trimming removed 7 bases from V and 7 bases from J, with 16 bases in between. This CDR3 has 13 residues. CDR3 DNA: TGTGCCAGCACCTCGACAAGGATAGGTGAAGCTTTCTTT. Translating it yields CASTSTRIGEAFF.

The gene calls are TRBV20-1 and TRBJ2-3; 16 positions match TRBD2. Germline V gene sequence: CDR1 DFQATT, CDR2 SNEGSKA (reference sequence). V lost 5 bases, J lost 4 bases, and 3 bases stayed unmatched. The CDR3 has 15 residues. Here the CDR3 reads CSAPGTSGGADTQYF. In DNA form, the CDR3 reads TGCAGTGCTCCCGGGACTAGCGGGGGGGCAGATACGCAGTATTTT.

This clonotype appeared a few times. The chain couples TRBV30 to TRBJ1-2; D unresolved. Germline loops: CDR1 GTSNPN, CDR2 SVGIG (reference sequence). This CDR3 has 13 residues. V lost 2 bases and J 4 bases, leaving 11 bases between the germline ends. CDR3 DNA sequence: TGTGCCTGGAGTTCGGCGGGGATCTATGGCTACACCTTC. Protein product: CAWSSAGIYGYTF. Using reference TRBV30 and TRBJ1-2 for the parts outside the CDR3, the full variable domain is SQTIHQWPATLVQPVGSPLSLECTVEGTSNPNLYWYRQAAGRGLQLLFYSVGIGQISSEVPQNLSASRPQDRQFILSSKKLLLSDSGFYLCAWSSAGIYGYTFGSGTRLTVV.

Only a few counts were recorded for this clonotype. CDR3 in amino acids: CSASTRTDTQYF. CDR3 nucleotide sequence: TGCAGTGCTAGTACCCGCACAGATACGCAGTATTTT. The chain employs TRBV20-1 and TRBJ2-3, with unresolved D. This CDR3 contains 12 residues. CDR1 and CDR2 from the germline V gene are DFQATT and SNEGSKA (reference sequence). Trimming took off 3 bases at V and 1 base at J, with 5 bases between the two ends.

This chain uses TRBV5-1 with TRBJ2-2; D might be TRBD2 (5 bases). V shed 5 bases and J shed 2 bases, with 10 bases lying between them. The CDR3 contains 14 residues. Per germline, CDR1 SGHRS and CDR2 YFSETQ. The CDR3 protein is CASRDRGNTGELFF. DNA of the CDR3: TGCGCCAGCAGAGACCGGGGTAACACCGGGGAGCTGTTTTTT.

This sequence joins TRBV4-3 and TRBJ1-5; the D is unclear. Germline-derived CDR1 and CDR2 are LGHNA and YSLEER. Between the trimmed V and J ends, which lost 0 bases and 7 bases, there was a span of 7 bases. The CDR3 runs 13 residues. This chain's CDR3 is CASSQDGRQPQHF. The CDR3 DNA follows: TGCGCCAGCAGCCAAGATGGTAGGCAGCCCCAGCATTTT.